One sample yielded the 21 T cell receptor beta chains listed below, sequenced in a study of shared clonotypes between healthy human individuals. Clones were read by immunoSEQ multiplex PCR, and TCRdb kept only the in-frame ones, dropping some. The sample has over 850,000 clones, approximately 80% seen once. The sequenced material came from memory CD4+ T cells from PBMCs. Sample subset: CD45RA-negative fraction. These TCRs come from a man between 18 and 35 years old in good health. Some clones in this sample may be carry-over from other donors' samples.

V and J are TRBV6-1 and TRBJ2-7; 7 positions agree with TRBD1. J lost 1 base, V lost 6 bases, and 6 bases had no gene match. The V gene's germline CDR1 is MNHNS and CDR2 SASEGT. This CDR3 is built from 14 residues. Here the CDR3 DNA reads TGTGCCAGCAGATCCGGGACAGTATCCTACGAGCAGTACTTC. This translates into CASRSGTVSYEQYF.

The chain uses TRBV5-4 and TRBJ2-5; no clear D. Germline-derived CDR1 and CDR2 are SGHNT and YYREEE (reference sequence). The ends were cut back, 2 bases at V and 1 base at J, with 9 bases in the middle. The CDR3 is 14 amino acids. The CDR3: CASSFGQTQETQYF. The CDR3 region has the DNA TGTGCCAGCAGCTTTGGTCAGACCCAAGAGACCCAGTACTTC.

V is TRBV7-9 and J is TRBJ2-1; D is possibly TRBD1 or TRBD2 (6 bases each). Germline V gene sequence: CDR1 SEHNR, CDR2 FQNEAQ (reference sequence). This CDR3 is 14 amino acids long. Deletions cut 4 bases from V and 8 bases from J, with 15 bases between. In DNA, the CDR3 is TGTGCCAGCAGCTCAGCCGGGGGCGGCGATGAGCAGTTCTTC. It translates to CASSSAGGGDEQFF.

The V and J genes are TRBV30 and TRBJ2-1; D call uncertain. V lost 1 base, J lost 8 bases, and 15 bases lay in between. This CDR3 contains 14 residues. Looked up from germline, CDR1 is GTSNPN and CDR2 is SVGIG (reference sequence). CDR3 in amino acids: CAWSALRARYEQFF. The CDR3 nucleotides are TGTGCCTGGAGTGCCCTAAGGGCCCGGTATGAGCAGTTCTTC.

This rearrangement joins TRBV9 to TRBJ1-2; no reliable D call. Trimming took off 2 bases at V and 7 bases at J, with 12 bases between the two ends. Germline V lookup: CDR1 SGDLS, CDR2 YYNGEE. The CDR3 totals 13 residues. CDR3 in amino acids: CASSVYSRGGYTF. The DNA for the CDR3 is TGTGCCAGCAGCGTGTATTCTCGGGGTGGCTACACCTTC.

This chain uses TRBV15 with TRBJ2-7, with TRBD1 matching over 7 bases. Losses at the gene ends were 3 bases for V and 9 bases for J; bases not matched to a gene: 11. The CDR3 is 14 residues long. CDR1 is LNHNV and CDR2 is YYDKDF in the germline V gene (reference sequence). This CDR3 is CATSRGTVSWGQYF. Here the CDR3 DNA reads TGTGCCACCAGCAGGGGGACAGTCTCTTGGGGGCAGTACTTC.

The chain combines TRBV6-1 with TRBJ1-2; no definite D call. V lost 6 bases, J lost 5 bases, and 13 bases lay in between. The CDR3 runs to 13 residues. Germline CDR1 is MNHNS and CDR2 is SASEGT. The CDR3 protein is CASSFEGWYGYTF. DNA of the CDR3: TGTGCCAGCAGCTTCGAGGGTTGGTATGGCTACACCTTC.

The V call is TRBV7-2, the J call TRBJ2-3, with D unclear. CDR1 and CDR2 (germline): SGHTA, FQGNSA. This CDR3 is built from 15 residues. V lost 4 bases and J lost 3, with 14 bases in between. This chain's CDR3 is CASSSPAIRTDTQYF. CDR3 in DNA: TGTGCCAGCAGCTCCCCTGCGATCAGGACAGATACGCAGTATTTT.

This rearrangement joins TRBV9 to TRBJ2-3; 10 bases line up with TRBD2. Germline V gene data show CDR1 as SGDLS and CDR2 as YYNGEE. The junction had 4 bases not matched to a gene; V was cut back by 4 bases and J by 2 bases. The CDR3 length is 15 residues. The CDR3 protein is CASSPGLAYTDTQYF. The CDR3 region has the DNA TGTGCCAGCAGCCCGGGACTAGCGTACACAGATACGCAGTATTTT.

This clone has a single count. This chain links TRBV13 with TRBJ2-2; 8 nucleotides agree with TRBD2. Germline assignment: CDR1 PRHDT and CDR2 FYEKMQ (reference sequence). V was clipped by 6 bases and J by 7 bases; unmatched bases: 7. There are 14 residues in the CDR3. The CDR3 nucleotides are TGTGCCAGCAGACCAAGCGGGGGAGGCGGGGAGCTGTTTTTT. Amino acid sequence: CASRPSGGGGELFF.

Of note for this clone: This clone may be a read error of a much larger clone one base away. No conserved phenylalanine or tryptophan is present at the end of the CDR3, so a read error is the likely explanation. This chain uses TRBV4-3 with TRBJ2-7, with D possibly matching TRBD2 (6 bases). With 3 bases removed from V and 6 bases from J, the gap between germline ends came to 21 bases. CDR3 length equals 16 residues. Germline assignment: CDR1 LGHNA and CDR2 YSLEER. CDR3 nucleotides: TGCGCCAGCAGCCAGGGATTATCGGGACTCCGGGCCGAGCAGTACTCC. Translating gives CASSQGLSGLRAEQYS.

In the case of this clone: Other DNA variants within this sample encode the same CDR3. The V gene is TRBV27, the J gene TRBJ2-3; D unclear. Germline V gene lookup returns CDR1 MNHEY and CDR2 SMNVEV (reference sequence). With 2 bases removed from V and 2 bases from J, the gap between germline ends came to 5 bases. The CDR3 has 13 residues. CDR3 loop: CASSLRFTDTQYF. CDR3 sequence (DNA): TGTGCCAGCAGTTTACGATTCACAGATACGCAGTATTTT.

The chain recombines TRBV2 with TRBJ2-2; 8 bases line up with TRBD1. The trim removed 6 bases at V and 4 bases at J, leaving 10 bases unmatched. Per germline, CDR1 SNHLY and CDR2 FYNNEI. CDR3 size: 16 residues. CDR3 DNA sequence: TGTGCCAGCAGGGGGGGACAGGTCGCGGGCACCGGGGAGCTGTTTTTT. Protein product: CASRGGQVAGTGELFF.

The V and J genes are TRBV27 and TRBJ2-7; 7 nucleotides agree with TRBD2. Germline V gives CDR1 MNHEY, CDR2 SMNVEV (reference sequence). J gave up 4 bases and V 3 bases, and 3 bases lay outside the gene matches. CDR3 length: 13 residues. CDR3 in amino acids: CASSFVGGYEQYF. The CDR3, as DNA: TGTGCCAGCAGTTTCGTGGGAGGGTACGAGCAGTACTTC.

The chain is built from TRBV5-1 and TRBJ2-5; TRBD2 aligns across 7 bases. Trimming at V came to 1 base and at J to 4 bases, leaving 13 bases not matched to a gene. The CDR3 is 17 amino acids. Looked up from germline, CDR1 is SGHRS and CDR2 is YFSETQ. The CDR3 DNA is TGCGCCAGCAGCTTGCAGGGACTACCGGGGGAAACAGAGACCCAGTACTTC. It encodes CASSLQGLPGETETQYF.

The CDR3 loop is CASSLPGRQGGYGYTF. In DNA, the CDR3 is TGTGCCAGCAGCTTACCGGGGAGACAGGGGGGATATGGCTACACCTTC. This chain joins TRBV7-9 and TRBJ1-2; TRBD1 aligns across 9 bases. Germline CDR1 SEHNR, CDR2 FQNEAQ (reference sequence). The CDR3 is made up of 16 amino acids. The V and J ends lost 2 bases and 5 bases, in that order; junction bases with no gene match: 9.

This clone was counted a few times. The chain has TRBV11-2 and TRBJ2-7; TRBD2 might be the D (5 bases). V was pared by 5 bases and J by 3 bases, with 14 bases between. The CDR3 covers 14 residues. The germline V gene has CDR1 SGHAT and CDR2 FQNNGV. CDR3 coding DNA: TGTGCCAGCAGCAGAAGCCGGGAAAACTACGAGCAGTACTTC. Protein sequence: CASSRSRENYEQYF.

The rearrangement links TRBV28 to TRBJ2-1; the D gene is possibly TRBD2 (5 bases). The CDR3 extends over 15 amino acids. Germline CDR1 and CDR2: MDHEN and SYDVKM. V lost 2 bases to trimming and J lost 2 bases, with 10 bases between them. The CDR3 protein is CASSLVGVAYNEQFF. The CDR3 DNA follows: TGTGCCAGCAGTTTAGTGGGAGTCGCCTACAATGAGCAGTTCTTC. Drawing the rest from reference TRBV28 and TRBJ2-1, the complete variable domain is DVKVTQSSRYLVKRTGEKVFLECVQDMDHENMFWYRQDPGLGLRLIYFSYDVKMKEKGDIPEGYSVSREKKERFSLILESASTNQTSMYLCASSLVGVAYNEQFFGPGTRLTVL.

The V call is TRBV5-1, the J call TRBJ2-3; TRBD2 agrees at 14 bases. The CDR3 runs 15 residues. The ends lost 3 bases at V and 9 bases at J; junction bases unmatched: 6. Germline V gene lookup returns CDR1 SGHRS and CDR2 YFSETQ. CDR3 amino acids: CASSWGTSGRGTQYF. In DNA, the CDR3 is TGCGCCAGCAGCTGGGGGACTAGCGGGAGAGGCACGCAGTATTTT.

The chain has TRBV14 and TRBJ2-3; no reliable D call. V shed 4 bases and J shed 2 bases, with 7 bases lying between them. CDR1 SGHDN and CDR2 FVKESK come from the germline V gene. The CDR3 is 13 amino acids. CDR3 sequence (DNA): TGTGCCAGCAGCCTCCGACTCACAGATACGCAGTATTTT. It yields the protein CASSLRLTDTQYF.

The gene calls are TRBV18 and TRBJ2-3; 11 bases are a match to TRBD1. V was clipped by 0 bases and J by 4 bases; unmatched bases: 3. CDR3 length: 16 residues. Germline loops: CDR1 KGHSH, CDR2 LQKENI. Here the CDR3 reads CASSPPRTGGPDTQYF. In nucleotides, the CDR3 is TGTGCCAGCTCACCACCAAGGACAGGGGGCCCAGATACGCAGTATTTT.